Below are 11 T cell receptor beta chains sequenced from a single sample in a study of response to subunit inactivated influenza vaccine. TCRdb itself ran the RT-PCR reads through MiXCR, one entry per CDR3 protein. This sample yields 450,000 to 600,000 distinct CDR3 sequences, of which 7.2% are seen a single time; about 12% belongs to the top ten. The input for sequencing was PBMCs from blood, taken roughly 24 months after vaccination. These receptors all come from a man aged 45 to 70 who received an inactivated influenza vaccine.

The table lists this clonotype with many counts. V gene TRBV6-2 or TRBV6-3 combines with J gene TRBJ2-7; D may be TRBD2 (5 bases). The CDR3 totals 14 residues. Trimming pared 5 bases from V and 2 bases from J, leaving 13 bases between. The germline CDR1 and CDR2 sequences are MNHEY and SVGEGT. The CDR3 DNA reads as TGTGCCAGCAGTCAACTAACCGGGACCTACGAGCAGTACTTC. It yields the protein CASSQLTGTYEQYF.

The rearrangement uses TRBV24-1 and TRBJ2-2; D uncertain. Germline V lookup: CDR1 KGHDR, CDR2 SFDVKD. The CDR3 runs 15 residues. V lost 1 base to trimming and J lost 7 bases, with 12 bases between them. The chain's CDR3 is CATSDFGIDVGELFF. The CDR3 nucleotides read TGTGCCACCAGTGATTTTGGGATCGATGTCGGGGAGCTGTTTTTT.

This sequence joins TRBV5-5 and TRBJ2-7; 7 positions agree with TRBD1. The CDR3 loop spans 13 amino acids. Germline CDR1 and CDR2: SGHKS and YYEKEE (reference sequence). After removal of 4 bases from V and 6 bases from J, the junction contained 7 bases not matched to a gene. The CDR3 DNA follows: TGTGCCAGCAGCCAAACGACAGGGCGCGAGCAGTACTTC. Amino acid sequence: CASSQTTGREQYF.

This rearrangement joins TRBV6-2 or TRBV6-3 to TRBJ2-2, with TRBD2 matching 9 bases. V was clipped by 2 bases and J by 6 bases; unmatched bases: 1. The CDR3 is made up of 14 amino acids. CDR1 and CDR2 (germline): MNHEY, SVGEGT. Here the CDR3 DNA reads TGTGCCAGCAGTTACCAGCGGGGGGCCGGGGAGCTGTTTTTT. Translating it yields CASSYQRGAGELFF.

The J gene is TRBJ2-7, the V gene TRBV5-1; 8 positions agree with TRBD1. J gave up 0 bases and V 3 bases, and 17 bases lay outside the gene matches. Germline values: CDR1 SGHRS, CDR2 YFSETQ. This CDR3 has 19 amino acids. CDR3 sequence: CASSSPEGDRGWSSYEQYF. DNA for the CDR3: TGCGCCAGCAGCTCCCCCGAGGGCGACAGGGGATGGTCCTCCTACGAGCAGTACTTC.

This clonotype has ten or more counts. The V gene is TRBV7-2, the J gene TRBJ2-3, with D unresolved. The CDR3 runs 14 residues. The germline gives CDR1 SGHTA, CDR2 FQGNSA. V was clipped by 7 bases and J by 2 bases, with 13 bases between them. CDR3 nucleotides: TGTGCCAGCACCAAGCAGATTGTCACAGATACGCAGTATTTT. This codes for CASTKQIVTDTQYF.

This clonotype was picked up a small number of times. CDR3 loop: CSARGPAGGSYEQYF. The CDR3 bases are TGCAGTGCTAGAGGGCCAGCGGGAGGATCCTACGAGCAGTACTTC. J is TRBJ2-7 and V is TRBV20-1, with TRBD2 identical over 9 bases. Germline V gene data show CDR1 as DFQATT and CDR2 as SNEGSKA (reference sequence). This CDR3 spans 15 amino acids. The J segment lost 1 base and the V segment lost 1 base, leaving 5 bases of the junction unmatched.

The chain couples TRBV30 to TRBJ1-1; TRBD1 matches at 10 bases. This CDR3 is 13 amino acids long. Germline V gives CDR1 GTSNPN, CDR2 SVGIG (reference sequence). The J segment lost 4 bases and the V segment lost 2 bases, leaving 1 base of the junction unmatched. CDR3 protein: CAWSRTGGTEAFF. The DNA of the CDR3 is TGTGCCTGGAGTCGGACAGGGGGCACTGAAGCTTTCTTT. The whole variable domain, remainder taken from reference TRBV30 and TRBJ1-1, is SQTIHQWPATLVQPVGSPLSLECTVEGTSNPNLYWYRQAAGRGLQLLFYSVGIGQISSEVPQNLSASRPQDRQFILSSKKLLLSDSGFYLCAWSRTGGTEAFFGQGTRLTVV.

This clonotype has just a few counts. The rearrangement joins TRBV4-2 to TRBJ2-1; 12 bases are a match to TRBD2. With 3 bases clipped from V and 7 bases from J, the junction kept 4 bases outside the gene matches. CDR1 and CDR2 from the germline V gene are LGHNA and YNFKEQ. This CDR3 contains 15 residues. CDR3 protein: CASSHSSGGANEQFF. The DNA of the CDR3 is TGTGCCAGCAGCCATTCTAGCGGGGGGGCTAATGAGCAGTTCTTC.

This clonotype has just one count. The chain employs TRBV3-1 and TRBJ2-1; no definite D call. This CDR3 spans 14 amino acids. CDR1 LGHDT and CDR2 YNNKEL come from the germline V gene (reference sequence). Trimming stripped 0 bases from V and 6 bases from J, with 9 bases between. Here the CDR3 reads CASSQDQRPNEQFF. As DNA, the CDR3 is TGTGCCAGCAGCCAAGATCAGCGCCCCAATGAGCAGTTCTTC.

V is TRBV6-2 or TRBV6-3 and J is TRBJ2-7; D gene uncertain. The V end was cut by 3 bases, the J end by 2 bases, with 11 bases between. The CDR3 sequence is 14 residues long. Germline-derived CDR1 and CDR2 are MNHEY and SVGEGT. The CDR3 is CASSYFAEAYEQYF. CDR3 in DNA: TGTGCCAGCAGTTATTTTGCGGAAGCCTACGAGCAGTACTTC.